This T cell receptor (beta chain) was retrieved from a study of CD8 T cells in ankylosing spondylitis (TCRdb year 2017). In terms of the full investigation: The study profiled T cell receptor beta repertoires in healthy donors and ankylosing spondylitis patients to find disease-linked TCR variants. The whole study cohort included 108 healthy donors and 25 ankylosing spondylitis patients. Samples of peripheral blood were taken, and for ankylosing spondylitis patients, synovial fluid was collected as well. Beyond this particular receptor, the publication reports: Blood from ankylosing spondylitis patients appeared to be characterized by a TCR beta motif made up of under 10 highly homologous amino acid variants. Some motif variants had previously been reported in the synovial fluid and blood of reactive arthritis patients, which suggests shared mechanisms of disease initiation. The disease-linked clones were reported as significantly enriched in matched synovial fluid samples from ankylosing spondylitis patients. A CD8+ phenotype was shown by the disease-linked clones, which were found at relatively low frequencies in peripheral blood.

V is shortened by 6 bases, J by 4 bases, and the region joining them spans 16 bases. The germline V gene (reference sequence) sets CDR1 to SEHNR and CDR2 to FQNEAQ. Taken from cysteine to phenylalanine, the CDR3 has 14 residues. The CDR3 DNA has 42 bases and is translated from base 1. Instrument on record: Illumina HiSeq 2500. Quantitative 5'-RACE with molecular barcodes was the method used to prepare the TCR beta libraries. As for how the authors treated the data: Disease-linked TCR variants were identified with a new computational method built on a probabilistic model of VDJ rearrangement. TCRdb reworked the public reads: Q25 trimming with fastp, MiXCR clone assembly, productive beta chains retained. Here each entry gathers all rows of one CDR3 protein and keeps the most common genes and DNA. TCRdb, not the authors, supplied the V and J calls. The sample data list more than 400,000 distinct CDR3 sequences, and 5.3% of these were observed just once. Under 4.5% of the sample belongs to the ten largest clones.

In its sample, this clonotype was seen many times. Its antigen specificity is not known. No base quality values were provided; no much bigger clone lies one nucleotide off. Sequencing was done on a sample of blood, either unsorted or a sorted T cell fraction (not recorded which). This TCR came from a male donor with ankylosing spondylitis. The chain joins TRBV7-9 to TRBJ2-7; matching of 5 bases hints at TRBD1 as the D gene. The DNA sequence reads TGTGCCAGCAGTTCAGGCAGGGTGGGATACGAGCAGTACTTC. Its amino acids are CASSSGRVGYEQYF.